These 18 T cell receptor beta chains were all obtained from the same sample, sequenced in a study of blood T cell repertoires in COVID-19. Profiled with immunoSEQ multiplex PCR; TCRdb holds only in-frame clones, not every one. This sample carries a few hundred thousand clones, 80% of them seen once, and the ten largest clones take 9.5% to 15%. Source material: peripheral blood. The receptor set was obtained from a human donor in a cohort sampled during active COVID-19.

The chain is built from TRBV29-1 and TRBJ1-1; maybe TRBD1 (5 bases). CDR3 length: 11 amino acids. In germline, CDR1 is SQVTM, CDR2 ANQGSEA. Written as DNA, the CDR3 is TGCGGGGCGCGATCAAACACTGAAGCTTTCTTT. Translated, it gives CGARSNTEAFF. The variable domain in full, completed from reference TRBV29-1 and TRBJ1-1, reads SAVISQKPSRDICQRGTSLTIQCQVDSQVTMMFWYRQQPGQSLTLIATANQGSEATYESGFVIDKFPISRPNLTFSTLTVSNMSPEDSSIYLCGARSNTEAFFGQGTRLTVV.

This clone was found a few times. The chain has TRBV3-1 (or the pseudogene TRBV3-2) and TRBJ1-5; TRBD1 might be the D (6 bases). The germline gives CDR1 LGHDT, CDR2 YNNKEL (reference sequence). The CDR3 has 15 residues. The V gene lost 1 base and the J gene lost 7 bases, with 14 bases spanning the gap. CDR3 protein: CASSQGWGGGQPQHF. The CDR3 DNA is TGTGCCAGCAGCCAAGGCTGGGGGGGCGGACAGCCCCAGCATTTT.

V is TRBV6-5 and J is TRBJ2-7; tentative D call: TRBD1 (5 bases). The V end lost 8 bases, the J end lost 3 bases, and 14 bases lay between the germline ends. The CDR3 spans 13 residues. The germline CDR1 and CDR2 sequences are MNHEY and SVGAGI. This chain's CDR3 is CASGWGRVYEQYF. In DNA, the CDR3 is TGTGCCAGCGGGTGGGGCAGGGTCTACGAGCAGTACTTC.

In nucleotides, the CDR3 is TGTGCCAGCAGTTTCGGGCGGGCCACAGATACGCAGTATTTT. Amino acids: CASSFGRATDTQYF. This chain joins TRBV28 and TRBJ2-3, with a tentative D call TRBD2 (5 bases). The germline V and J ends were trimmed by 3 bases and 2 bases, with 9 bases remaining between them. The CDR3 has 14 residues. In germline, CDR1 is MDHEN, CDR2 SYDVKM.

V is TRBV6-2 or TRBV6-3 and J is TRBJ1-5; possible D gene TRBD1, 5 bases. The CDR3 length is 15 residues. Germline values: CDR1 MNHEY, CDR2 SVGEGT. V lost 5 bases and J 7 bases, leaving 18 bases between the germline ends. CDR3 bases: TGTGCCAGCAGTCGCGGGGGGGAACCAAGCCAGCCCCAGCATTTT. Its translation is CASSRGGEPSQPQHF.

The genes are TRBV24-1 and TRBJ1-2; D perhaps matches TRBD1 (5 bases). This CDR3 spans 13 amino acids. V lost 1 base and J lost 8, with 10 bases in between. Germline CDR1 is KGHDR and CDR2 is SFDVKD. The CDR3 sequence: CATSDFAGKGYTF. As DNA, the CDR3 is TGTGCCACCAGTGATTTTGCAGGGAAGGGCTACACCTTC.

V usage is TRBV18 and J usage is TRBJ1-3, with D possibly TRBD1 on 6 matching bases. The CDR3 has 16 residues. Trimming pared 3 bases from V and 0 bases from J, leaving 12 bases between. The germline V gene encodes CDR1 KGHSH and CDR2 LQKENI. The CDR3 nucleotides are TGTGCCAGCTCACCCCAGGGGCGCCACTCTGGAAACACCATATATTTT. Protein sequence: CASSPQGRHSGNTIYF.

The rearrangement joins TRBV6-6 to TRBJ1-2; 8 bases fit TRBD1. CDR1 and CDR2 from the germline V gene are MNHNY and SVGAGI (reference sequence). The CDR3 loop spans 16 amino acids. Losses at the gene ends were 2 bases for V and 4 bases for J; bases not matched to a gene: 9. The CDR3 protein is CASSYLQDRATYGYTF. The CDR3 bases are TGTGCCAGCAGTTACCTCCAGGACAGGGCTACCTATGGCTACACCTTC.

This sequence joins TRBV3-1 (or the pseudogene TRBV3-2) and TRBJ2-5; D is undetermined. Between the trimmed V and J ends, which lost 2 bases and 0 bases, there was a span of 7 bases. The CDR3 runs to 14 residues. Per the germline V gene, CDR1 is LGHDT and CDR2 is YNNKEL (reference sequence). The CDR3 bases are TGTGCCAGCAGCCAAAATGCGGACCAAGAGACCCAGTACTTC. It is translated as CASSQNADQETQYF.

The chain is built from TRBV23-1 and TRBJ1-4, with D hard to call. TRBV23-1 belongs to the ORF category, with a function that is uncertain. The CDR3 extends over 13 amino acids. The ends were cut back, 5 bases at V and 5 bases at J, with 9 bases in the middle. The CDR3 protein is CASSSRGNEKLFF. CDR3 DNA sequence: TGCGCCAGCAGTTCCCGGGGAAATGAAAAACTGTTTTTT.

The chain joins TRBV12-5 to TRBJ2-7, with TRBD1 identical over 9 bases. The V segment lost 8 bases and the J segment 5 bases; nucleotides outside the gene matches: 13. CDR3 length: 15 residues. Germline CDR1 is LGHNT and CDR2 is FRNRAP. The CDR3 sequence: CASPSRRDRVHEQYF. CDR3 bases: TGTGCTAGTCCGTCTCGAAGGGACAGGGTCCACGAGCAGTACTTC.

The rearrangement links TRBV5-5 to TRBJ1-1; tentative D call: TRBD1 (5 bases). Trimming pared 1 base from V and 5 bases from J, leaving 9 bases between. This CDR3 comprises 13 residues. Germline CDR1 is SGHKS and CDR2 is YYEKEE (reference sequence). This chain's CDR3 is CASSLRGLTEAFF. The DNA of the CDR3 is TGTGCCAGCAGCTTGAGGGGACTGACTGAAGCTTTCTTT.

V and J are TRBV19 and TRBJ1-5; the match to TRBD1 covers 7 bases. Germline CDR1 reads LNHDA; CDR2 reads SQIVND (reference sequence). The length of the CDR3 is 15 residues. The J segment lost 5 bases and the V segment lost 5 bases, leaving 9 bases of the junction unmatched. The CDR3 spells CASSPQGISDQPQHF. The CDR3 nucleotides read TGTGCCAGTAGTCCACAGGGGATTTCGGATCAGCCCCAGCATTTT.

This clone was observed a single time. V usage is TRBV28 and J usage is TRBJ2-1; D unclear. From germline, CDR1 is MDHEN and CDR2 SYDVKM. The CDR3 totals 13 residues. The V gene lost 6 bases and the J gene lost 2 bases, with 8 bases spanning the gap. In nucleotides, the CDR3 is TGTGCCAGCAGCAGGTTTCCCTACAATGAGCAGTTCTTC. Its protein is CASSRFPYNEQFF. The full variable domain, in which reference TRBV28 and TRBJ2-1 provide the parts outside the CDR3, is DVKVTQSSRYLVKRTGEKVFLECVQDMDHENMFWYRQDPGLGLRLIYFSYDVKMKEKGDIPEGYSVSREKKERFSLILESASTNQTSMYLCASSRFPYNEQFFGPGTRLTVL.

This clone was observed a handful of times. The V call is TRBV11-2, the J call TRBJ2-1; D unresolved. The ends were cut back, 3 bases at V and 5 bases at J, with 11 bases in the middle. Germline CDR1 SGHAT, CDR2 FQNNGV. This CDR3 comprises 14 residues. CDR3 sequence (DNA): TGTGCCAGCAGCTTGTTGAGTAGAGACAATGAGCAGTTCTTC. As protein: CASSLLSRDNEQFF.

The chain links TRBV2 to TRBJ1-5, with TRBD1 identical over 7 bases. The V gene's germline CDR1 is SNHLY and CDR2 FYNNEI. The CDR3 has 17 residues. The J segment lost 2 bases and the V segment lost 6 bases, leaving 13 bases of the junction unmatched. The DNA for the CDR3 is TGTGCCAGCAGGGGCTTACAGGGGAGAGTGGGCAATCAGCCCCAGCATTTT. Translating it yields CASRGLQGRVGNQPQHF.

This clone has a handful of counts. The rearrangement joins TRBV27 to TRBJ1-5, with D hard to call. V was clipped by 0 bases and J by 4 bases, with 10 bases between them. The CDR3 is made up of 15 amino acids. Germline V lookup: CDR1 MNHEY, CDR2 SMNVEV (reference sequence). The DNA of the CDR3 is TGTGCCAGCAGTTTATCCCCCACAGCTAATCAGCCCCAGCATTTT. Amino acid sequence: CASSLSPTANQPQHF.

This clone has only one observation. The J gene is TRBJ1-6, the V gene TRBV7-2, with D perhaps matching TRBD1 (5 bases). The length of the CDR3 is 14 residues. Germline values: CDR1 SGHTA, CDR2 FQGNSA. V dropped 7 bases and J dropped 6 bases, with 13 bases sitting between them. The CDR3 region has the DNA TGTGCCAGCACCTGGGGGGAAGTTAATTCACCCCTCCACTTT. Translated, it gives CASTWGEVNSPLHF.